Listed here are 10 T cell receptor beta chains from one sample, sequenced in a study of identical twins. TCRdb processed the 5' RACE reads anew with MiXCR; each CDR3 protein has one entry. This sample yields hundreds of thousands of distinct CDR3 sequences, of which roughly an eighth are seen a single time; around 1.6% belongs to the top ten. These records were also assigned to another study, of yellow fever vaccine responses in identical twins.

The sample comprised PBMCs. Receptor source: a woman between 18 and 29 years old in good health.

This clonotype was recorded many times. The V call is TRBV12-3 or TRBV12-4, the J call TRBJ2-5, with 14 bases fitting TRBD2. V lost 5 bases and J lost 3; bases outside the gene matches: 8. The CDR3 runs 17 residues. In nucleotides, the CDR3 is TGTGCCAGCAGTCCAGGGACTAGCGGGAGTAGGGAAGAGACCCAGTACTTC. Amino acids: CASSPGTSGSREETQYF.

This clonotype has a count of ten or more. The chain employs TRBV28 and TRBJ2-5; TRBD2 matches 11 bases. Losses at the gene ends were 1 base for V and 2 bases for J; bases not matched to a gene: 6. The CDR3 totals 17 residues. The V gene's germline CDR1 is MDHEN and CDR2 SYDVKM. The CDR3 nucleotides are TGTGCCAGCAGTTTATTGTTGGCTAGCGGGAGGCAAGAGACCCAGTACTTC. Its translation: CASSLLLASGRQETQYF.

The chain couples TRBV28 to TRBJ2-1; 7 nucleotides match TRBD1. The ends lost 6 bases at V and 6 bases at J; junction bases unmatched: 8. The CDR3 has 14 amino acids. Germline CDR1 reads MDHEN; CDR2 reads SYDVKM. The CDR3 nucleotides read TGTGCCAGCAGAACGGACAGGACTGGCAATGAGCAGTTCTTC. Its translation is CASRTDRTGNEQFF.

The chain employs TRBV5-1 and TRBJ2-5; 11 nucleotides agree with TRBD1. J gave up 1 base and V 4 bases, and 0 bases lay outside the gene matches. Germline lookup yields CDR1 SGHRS and CDR2 YFSETQ. The CDR3 consists of 14 residues. This chain's CDR3 is CASSGQGAQETQYF. In DNA form, the CDR3 reads TGCGCCAGCAGCGGACAGGGGGCCCAAGAGACCCAGTACTTC.

This chain uses TRBV10-3 with TRBJ2-7, with 8 bases fitting TRBD2. J was trimmed by 4 bases and V by 6 bases; bases with no gene match: 8. Germline assignment: CDR1 ENHRY and CDR2 SYGVKD. The length of the CDR3 is 14 residues. The chain's CDR3 is CAISSSGSGYEQYF. In DNA, the CDR3 is TGTGCCATCAGCTCCAGCGGGAGCGGGTACGAGCAGTACTTC.

In this sample, this clonotype turned up a few times. The chain uses TRBV14 and TRBJ1-2, with 8 bases fitting TRBD1. The CDR3 sequence is 13 residues long. The J segment lost 12 bases and the V segment lost 4 bases, leaving 10 bases of the junction unmatched. Germline assignment: CDR1 SGHDN and CDR2 FVKESK. The CDR3 DNA reads TGTGCCAGCAGCCGCTCCGCAGGGGGCACTGACACCTTC. Translation: CASSRSAGGTDTF.

This chain joins TRBV10-3 and TRBJ2-7; D gene uncertain. From germline, CDR1 is ENHRY and CDR2 SYGVKD. Trimming took 2 bases from V and 7 from J, leaving 15 bases between them. This CDR3 has 14 residues. The CDR3 here is CAISEPLRGGEQYV. CDR3 DNA sequence: TGTGCCATCAGTGAGCCTCTTCGTGGTGGAGAGCAGTACGTC.

The J gene is TRBJ2-1, the V gene TRBV6-4; possibly TRBD1 for D (5 bases). CDR3 length equals 15 residues. The V end was cut by 2 bases, the J end by 8 bases, with 16 bases between. The germline V gene has CDR1 MRHNA and CDR2 SNTAGT. The CDR3: CASSDGFGSGHEQFF. Here the CDR3 DNA reads TGTGCCAGCAGTGACGGGTTCGGTTCAGGGCATGAGCAGTTCTTC.

A few counts support this clonotype. The chain recombines TRBV12-3 or TRBV12-4 with TRBJ2-1; D remains unclear. V lost 4 bases, J lost 4 bases, and 8 bases lay in between. CDR3 length: 13 amino acids. CDR3 loop: CASSWGTYNEQFF. In DNA form, the CDR3 reads TGTGCCAGCAGTTGGGGAACTTACAATGAGCAGTTCTTC.

The chain is built from TRBV6-1 and TRBJ2-2, with D possibly matching TRBD1 (6 bases). Looked up from germline, CDR1 is MNHNS and CDR2 is SASEGT. Trimming pared 5 bases from V and 7 bases from J, leaving 17 bases between. The CDR3 has 15 residues. CDR3 sequence (DNA): TGTGCCAGCAGTAAACAACAGGGAGCGAGCGGGGAGCTGTTTTTT. It yields the protein CASSKQQGASGELFF.